The clone carrying this T cell receptor (beta chain) was counted between two and nine times. An input of roughly 0.45 to 1 ug of RNA was subjected to reverse transcription using random hexamers. Amplification of TCR beta CDR3 used immunoSEQ multiplex PCR across 54 Vbeta and 13 Jbeta. TCRdb re-analysed the immunoSEQ multiplex PCR reads in MiXCR, keeping a single row per CDR3 protein. The sample lists fewer than 95,000 distinct CDR3 sequences, 96% occurring once. The sample is drawn from a study of CD8 T cells in Susac syndrome. The ends were cut back, 5 bases at V and 8 bases at J, with 10 bases in the middle. CDR3 length: 12 amino acids. The germline V gene encodes CDR1 LNHDA and CDR2 SQIVND (reference sequence).

Specimen: CD8+ T cells from PBMCs. The sequence came from a human donor with Susac syndrome. V gene TRBV19 combines with J gene TRBJ2-1; D could derive from TRBD1 or TRBD2 (5 bases each). The CDR3 bases are TGTGCCAGTAGTCCCTTGGGGGATGAGCAGTTCTTC. Translated: CASSPLGDEQFF.